A selection of T cell receptor beta chains follows, all from one sample in a study of T-cell reconstitution after alpha-beta-depleted transplantation in children. TCRdb passed the PCR reads through MiXCR, listing each CDR3 protein once. Of around 490,000 distinct CDR3 sequences listed, roughly an eighth are singletons. The sample here was PBMCs, mostly from graft donor cells, taken 180 days after TCRalphabeta/CD19-depleted stem cell transplant. The receptors originated from a female patient aged 2-15 years who had a stem cell transplant for aplastic anemia, so the T cells may come from the graft donor. The CDR3 runs from the conserved cysteine through the conserved F or W. A D gene is named only where the DNA matches it firmly. The size of a clone is reported for some rows only, either as once, few or many, or as a class for expanded clones.

D,J,size,V,CDR3,DNA
-,TRBJ2-2,-,TRBV4-3,CASSQEVHRARGTGELFF,TGCGCCAGCAGCCAAGAAGTGCATAGGGCCAGAGGCACCGGGGAGCTGTTTTTT
-,TRBJ2-1,-,TRBV13,CASSLNQGKQFF,TGTGCCAGCAGCTTAAATCAGGGAAAGCAGTTCTTC
-,TRBJ1-2,-,TRBV6-1,CASSEAWYYGYTF,TGTGCCAGCAGTGAAGCGTGGTACTATGGCTACACCTTC
-,TRBJ2-1,-,TRBV29-1,CSVEGVNNEQLF,TGCAGCGTCGAGGGAGTCAACAATGAGCAGTTATTC
TRBD2,TRBJ2-7,many,TRBV29-1,CSVGLAGVYEQYF,TGCAGCGTGGGACTAGCGGGAGTCTACGAGCAGTACTTC
-,TRBJ1-3,-,TRBV12-3/TRBV12-4,CASSEPLEISGNTIYF,TGTGCCAGCAGTGAACCTTTGGAAATTTCTGGAAACACCATATATTTT
TRBD2,TRBJ2-3,many,TRBV15,CATSGLAGGKVTDTQYF,TGTGCCACCAGCGGTCTAGCGGGAGGTAAAGTCACAGATACGCAGTATTTT
-,TRBJ1-2,once,TRBV29-1,CSAALTGTAVTF,TGCAGCGCCGCGCTTACCGGGACTGCCGTCACCTTC
-,TRBJ2-7,-,TRBV28,CASSEVPAGVNEQYF,TGTGCCAGCAGCGAAGTTCCGGCAGGGGTGAACGAGCAGTACTTC
-,TRBJ1-1,few,TRBV6-5,CASSYGLGRGGTEAFF,TGTGCCAGCAGTTACGGGCTCGGCAGGGGCGGTACTGAAGCTTTCTTT
TRBD2,TRBJ2-3,-,TRBV3-1,CATAGRGTDTQYF,TGTGCCACAGCGGGGCGGGGCACAGATACGCAGTATTTT
-,TRBJ2-6,-,TRBV13,CASSLIAVGSGANVLTF,TGTGCCAGCAGCTTAATCGCGGTCGGCTCTGGGGCCAACGTCCTGACTTTC
TRBD2,TRBJ2-7,-,TRBV4-3,CASSQDLGLVPYEQYF,TGCGCCAGCAGCCAAGATCTAGGACTAGTTCCCTACGAGCAGTACTTC
TRBD1,TRBJ1-4,few,TRBV20-1,CSARLGRGATTNEKLFF,TGCAGTGCTAGACTCGGCAGGGGGGCCACAACTAATGAAAAACTGTTTTTT
-,TRBJ2-3,many,TRBV5-1,CASSLALGNTDTQYF,TGCGCCAGCAGCTTGGCCCTTGGTAACACAGATACGCAGTATTTT
-,TRBJ1-1,-,TRBV19,CATVLNTEAFF,TGTGCCACTGTACTGAACACTGAAGCTTTCTTT
-,TRBJ2-3,few,TRBV7-2,CASSFLLITDTQYF,TGTGCCAGCAGCTTCTTACTAATCACAGATACGCAGTATTTT